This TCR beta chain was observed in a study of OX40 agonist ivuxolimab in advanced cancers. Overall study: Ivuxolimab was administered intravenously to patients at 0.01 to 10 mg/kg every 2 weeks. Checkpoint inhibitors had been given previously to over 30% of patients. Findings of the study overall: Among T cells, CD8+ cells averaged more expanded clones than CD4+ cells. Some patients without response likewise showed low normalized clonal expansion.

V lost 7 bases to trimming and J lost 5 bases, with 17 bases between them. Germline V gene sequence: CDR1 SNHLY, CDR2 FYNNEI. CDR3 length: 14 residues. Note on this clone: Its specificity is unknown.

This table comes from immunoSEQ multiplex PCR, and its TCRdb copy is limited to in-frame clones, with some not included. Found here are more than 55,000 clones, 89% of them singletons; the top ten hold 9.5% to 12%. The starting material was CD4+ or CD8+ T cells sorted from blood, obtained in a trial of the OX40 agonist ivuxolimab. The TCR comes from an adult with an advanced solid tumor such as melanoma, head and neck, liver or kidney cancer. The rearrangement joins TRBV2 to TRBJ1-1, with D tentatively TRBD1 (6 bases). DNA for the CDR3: TGTGCCAGCACCGAACAGGGTCGTATGACTGAAGCTTTCTTT. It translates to CASTEQGRMTEAFF. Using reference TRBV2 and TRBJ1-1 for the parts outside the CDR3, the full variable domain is EPEVTQTPSHQVTQMGQEVILRCVPISNHLYFYWYRQILGQKVEFLVSFYNNEISEKSEIFDDQFSVERPDGSNFTLKIRSTKLEDSAMYFCASTEQGRMTEAFFGQGTRLTVV.